This TCR beta chain was captured by sequencing in a study of CD8 T cells in ankylosing spondylitis. At least ten counts were recorded for this clonotype. The antigen remains unidentified. Regarding the study as a whole: Some motif variants were previously reported in reactive arthritis synovial fluid and blood. There was a TCR beta motif, made of eight highly homologous variants, that appeared characteristic of ankylosing spondylitis blood.

A single record per CDR3 protein comes from TCRdb applying MiXCR to the 5' RACE reads. The data contain under 300,000 distinct CDR3 sequences, roughly 10% of them seen just once; the ten biggest clones take up 2% to 3%. The length of the CDR3 is 15 residues. With V trimmed by 4 bases and J by 3 bases, 4 bases remained unmatched. Germline lookup yields CDR1 SGHTA and CDR2 FQGNSA. The sequencing input was blood, either unsorted or a sorted T cell fraction (not recorded which). The TCR comes from a male donor with ankylosing spondylitis or in good health (not recorded which). The chain employs TRBV7-2 and TRBJ2-7; 12 bases align to TRBD2. In nucleotides, the CDR3 is TGTGCCAGCAGCTCCCGACTAGCGGGGGTCTACGAGCAGTACTTC. Its protein product is CASSSRLAGVYEQYF.